The 17 T cell receptor beta chains below come from one sample, sequenced in a study of blood T cells in healthy people across ages. The use of a sample-barcoded 5' primer and a J-beta primer mix characterized a second PCR of 7 to 11 cycles. TCRdb used MiXCR to reprocess the 5' RACE reads, holding one entry per CDR3 protein. The table has fewer than 900,000 distinct CDR3 sequences, roughly 50% seen once. Sequences were obtained from blood. Receptors were obtained from a woman aged 55-70 years in good health.

About this clonotype: Relative to the germline gene, one junction end is altered; a read error may explain this. The rearrangement joins TRBV11-2 to TRBJ2-3; TRBD2 might be the D (5 bases). The CDR3 runs 15 residues. Germline assignment: CDR1 SGHAT and CDR2 FQNNGV. CDR3 DNA: TGTGCCAGCAGCTTAGGGTACGGAGGCACAGATATGCAGTATTTT. This sequence encodes CASSLGYGGTDMQYF.

The V and J genes are TRBV30 and TRBJ1-5; unclear D gene. Germline V gives CDR1 GTSNPN, CDR2 SVGIG (reference sequence). V was cut by 6 bases and J by 1 base, with 16 bases left in between. The CDR3 totals 15 residues. This CDR3 is CACSAKGWSNQPQHF. The CDR3 DNA follows: TGTGCCTGTTCCGCAAAGGGTTGGAGCAATCAGCCCCAGCATTTT. The variable domain in full, completed from reference TRBV30 and TRBJ1-5, reads SQTIHQWPATLVQPVGSPLSLECTVEGTSNPNLYWYRQAAGRGLQLLFYSVGIGQISSEVPQNLSASRPQDRQFILSSKKLLLSDSGFYLCACSAKGWSNQPQHFGDGTRLSIL.

On this clonotype: One junction end does not reproduce the germline sequence, and a read error may be involved. V is TRBV6-5 and J is TRBJ2-4; 10 bases fit TRBD1. The DNA end lines up better with TRBJ2-7; the J call may be wrong. The CDR3 has 15 amino acids. Germline CDR1 MNHEY, CDR2 SVGAGI. This chain's CDR3 is CVSSDRDRGSYEQYF. The CDR3 DNA follows: TGTGTCAGCAGTGACCGGGACAGGGGTTCTTACGAGCAGTACTTC.

This clonotype was seen more than once but under ten times. The chain couples TRBV7-3 to TRBJ2-3; TRBD2 matches 8 bases. Germline CDR1 SGHTA, CDR2 FQGTGA. CDR3 length: 16 amino acids. The V gene end was trimmed by 5 bases and the J gene end by 2 bases; junction bases not matched to a gene: 9. For the CDR3, the DNA is TGTGCCAGCAGCCTCCTGGGTAGCGGGAACACAGATACGCAGTATTTT. Translated: CASSLLGSGNTDTQYF.

This rearrangement joins TRBV9 to TRBJ1-6, with 9 nucleotides matching TRBD1. This CDR3 spans 17 amino acids. V was clipped by 3 bases and J by 7 bases; unmatched bases: 11. Looked up from germline, CDR1 is SGDLS and CDR2 is YYNGEE. CDR3 loop: CASSANRGREENSPLHF. Written as DNA, the CDR3 is TGTGCCAGCAGCGCCAACAGGGGGCGAGAAGAAAATTCACCCCTCCACTTT.

CDR3 nucleotide sequence: TGCAGCGTTGTCGTTCAGTCTTATGGCTACACCTTC. This sequence encodes CSVVVQSYGYTF. The V call is TRBV29-1, the J call TRBJ1-2, with D uncertain. This CDR3 comprises 12 residues. Germline values: CDR1 SQVTM, CDR2 ANQGSEA. V was cut by 4 bases and J by 5 bases, with 11 bases left in between.

To note about this clonotype: An end of the junction differs from the germline gene, which may be a read error. V usage is TRBV4-3 and J usage is TRBJ2-1; the D call may be TRBD1 or TRBD2 (5 bases each). Germline V gene data show CDR1 as LGHNA and CDR2 as YSLEER. This CDR3 contains 15 residues. Written as DNA, the CDR3 is TGCGCCAGCGGCCAGCGAAGTAGTGGGACCAATGAGCAGTTCTTC. The encoded protein is CASGQRSSGTNEQFF.

This clonotype was seen many times. V gene TRBV20-1 combines with J gene TRBJ2-7; D unresolved. The germline CDR1 and CDR2 sequences are DFQATT and SNEGSKA (reference sequence). With 2 bases removed from V and 3 bases from J, the gap between germline ends came to 5 bases. The CDR3 totals 11 residues. CDR3 sequence reads: CSARFVYEQYF. The CDR3 nucleotides read TGCAGTGCTAGATTCGTCTACGAGCAGTACTTC.

The rearrangement links TRBV20-1 to TRBJ2-3, with 12 bases matching TRBD2. Looked up from germline, CDR1 is DFQATT and CDR2 is SNEGSKA (reference sequence). The CDR3 totals 16 residues. J gave up 0 bases and V 6 bases, and 7 bases lay outside the gene matches. CDR3 in amino acids: CSAHLGLAGSTDTQYF. The CDR3 nucleotides are TGCAGTGCCCACCTCGGACTAGCGGGAAGCACAGATACGCAGTATTTT.

V and J are TRBV29-1 and TRBJ1-3; D remains unclear. Trimming cost V 3 bases and J 8 bases, with 17 bases left between them. Germline lookup yields CDR1 SQVTM and CDR2 ANQGSEA. This CDR3 is built from 14 residues. The chain's CDR3 is CSVDLSGLGDTIYF. The CDR3 DNA sequence: TGCAGCGTTGACCTTAGTGGGCTAGGCGACACCATATATTTT.

In this sample, this clonotype turned up once. The chain recombines TRBV6-5 with TRBJ2-7; a weak D match, TRBD2 (5 bases). The CDR3 extends over 14 amino acids. Trimming shortened V by 6 bases and J by 6 bases, and 18 bases separated the two germline ends. Germline lookup yields CDR1 MNHEY and CDR2 SVGAGI. CDR3 protein: CASRDGLPSSEQYF. Here the CDR3 DNA reads TGTGCCAGCAGGGACGGACTCCCTTCGAGCGAGCAGTACTTC.

This rearrangement joins TRBV14 to TRBJ1-1; D call uncertain. The CDR3 extends over 15 amino acids. Trimming pared 2 bases from V and 1 base from J, leaving 11 bases between. The V gene's germline CDR1 is SGHDN and CDR2 FVKESK. As DNA, the CDR3 is TGTGCCAGCAGCCAATGGGGAAGCACGAACACTGAAGCTTTCTTT. It specifies CASSQWGSTNTEAFF. Filled out from reference TRBV14 and TRBJ1-1, the complete variable domain reads EAGVTQFPSHSVIEKGQTVTLRCDPISGHDNLYWYRRVMGKEIKFLLHFVKESKQDESGMPNNRFLAERTGGTYSTLKVQPAELEDSGVYFCASSQWGSTNTEAFFGQGTRLTVV.

This clonotype was observed a handful of times. V is TRBV7-2 and J is TRBJ2-4; no reliable D call. The CDR3 spans 16 residues. Deletions cut 1 base from V and 6 bases from J, with 16 bases between. Germline CDR1 SGHTA, CDR2 FQGNSA. The CDR3 loop is CASSLGSQNRRNIQYF. The CDR3 nucleotides read TGTGCCAGCAGCTTAGGCAGTCAGAATAGACGAAACATTCAGTACTTC.

Points on this clonotype: The junction does not match germline at one end; this may be a read error. The chain carries TRBV11-2 and TRBJ2-1, with 9 bases identical to TRBD2. Germline assignment: CDR1 SGHAT and CDR2 FQNNGV. The CDR3 length is 15 residues. CDR3 residues: CASRTLAGNYNEQFF. In DNA, the CDR3 is TGTGCCAGCAGAACCCTAGCGGGAAACTACAATGAACAGTTCTTC. The complete variable domain, with remaining parts taken from reference TRBV11-2 and TRBJ2-1, reads EAGVAQSPRYKIIEKRQSVAFWCNPISGHATLYWYQQILGQGPKLLIQFQNNGVVDDSQLPKDRFSAERLKGVDSTLKIQPAKLEDSAVYLCASRTLAGNYNEQFFGPGTRLTVL.

The CDR3, as DNA: TGTGCCAGCTCACAGGGACTAGAACAAGAGACCCAGTACTTC. This codes for CASSQGLEQETQYF. V gene TRBV18 combines with J gene TRBJ2-5; 8 bases fit TRBD2. Germline V gene sequence: CDR1 KGHSH, CDR2 LQKENI. The J segment lost 2 bases and the V segment lost 4 bases, leaving 3 bases of the junction unmatched. The CDR3 runs to 14 residues.

The chain has TRBV18 and TRBJ2-5; D is perhaps TRBD2 (5 bases). V was pared by 1 base and J by 3 bases, with 12 bases between. Looked up from germline, CDR1 is KGHSH and CDR2 is LQKENI. The CDR3 is 15 residues long. This CDR3 is CASSPRSGLKETQYF. CDR3 coding DNA: TGTGCCAGCTCACCACGATCAGGACTGAAAGAGACCCAGTACTTC.

For the CDR3, the DNA is TGTGCTAGTGGTAAACCGGGAGCAATCAATGAGCAGTACTTC. Residues: CASGKPGAINEQYF. This chain links TRBV12-5 with TRBJ2-5, with a possible D match to TRBD2 (6 bases). Looked up from germline, CDR1 is LGHNT and CDR2 is FRNRAP. CDR3 length: 14 residues. Trimming cost V 5 bases and J 11 bases, with 21 bases left between them.